The following is a T cell receptor (beta chain) sequence with its context. How the authors handled the data: Reference gene primer amplification gave estimated nucleated cell counts. Sequenced by immunoSEQ multiplex PCR; TCRdb stores in-frame clones only, minus some. V and J calls and clone size are those listed in that table; D and trimming were worked out from the DNA. The table lists 250,000 or so clones, around nine tenths of them singletons, with less than 3.5% in the top ten. The data are from a study of blood T cell repertoires in COVID-19. Overall study context: Samples of COVID-19 (acute and convalescent) were obtained from the United States, Italy and Spain. Sample material is recorded as cDNA or gDNA derived from T cells, B-cell-depleted T cells, or PBMCs.

The CDR3 length is 16 residues. Trimming removed 0 bases from V and 1 base from J; junction bases left unmatched: 6. Germline-derived CDR1 and CDR2 are SNHLY and FYNNEI. Sequenced: peripheral blood. The J gene is TRBJ2-7, the V gene TRBV2; 7 bases are shared with TRBD2. The receptor comes from a woman aged 55-69 years with acute or convalescent COVID-19. CDR3 bases: TGTGCCAGCAGTGAAGCGAGTCTAGCGGCATCCTACGAGCAGTACTTC. Residues: CASSEASLAASYEQYF.